Listed here is a single TCR beta chain. The sample holds many counts of this clonotype. It has no known antigen specificity. No much larger clonotype is one base removed from it; base qualities were not supplied. The data stem from a study of T cells after yellow fever vaccination (dated by TCRdb to between 2018 and 2021). Concerning the study at large: The SMART-Seq v4 Ultra Low Input RNA kit was used to prepare libraries from fractions with low cell numbers. To follow T-cell clones before and after primary and booster YFV17D yellow fever vaccination, bulk TCR alpha and beta repertoires were sequenced over time. Two healthy male donors, one aged 18 to 30 and one aged 30 to 40 years, were included in the cohort. Blood was drawn at multiple timepoints before and after primary and secondary immunization, with bulk PBMC replicates and cell subsets isolated. Points the paper makes about the study in general: A small fraction of clonotypes appeared in both the CD4 and CD8 compartments, likely as a result of convergent recombination. Because abundant contaminating clonotypes from the bulk population could be contained in FACS-sorted repertoires, computational filtering was required. Because the study included only a couple of donors, the extent to which the findings can be generalized is limited. After the booster, most clones that had expanded after primary vaccination were detected again (around 97% of CD4 and over 75% of CD8), suggesting broad maintenance of memory. The secondary T-cell response was found to be weaker but faster than the primary response, with a peak reached on day 5 rather than on day 15.

The reads were generated on an Illumina NovaSeq 6000. Synthesis of TCR cDNA relied on 5'RACE template switching, a step that introduced a universal primer site along with unique molecular identifiers. Priming for cDNA synthesis came from both the TCR alpha and TCR beta constant segments. Two PCR steps were used to amplify libraries, with sample barcodes and sequencing adapters being added in the second step. Sequencing of the libraries was done on either Illumina HiSeq 2500 (2x100 bp) or NovaSeq (2x150 bp). Processing in the source paper ran as follows. MIGEC handled demultiplexing of reads and collapsing into UMI consensus sequences, while MiXCR performed V(D)J alignment. Vaccine-responding clonotypes were defined with edgeR using replicate PBMC samples, requiring FDR below 0.01 and a log2 fold change above 5 up to day 15. Bulk clonotypes were assigned CD4 or CD8 identity according to which sequenced CD4 or CD8 repertoire held them at higher abundance. TCRdb reprocessed the public reads (quality trimming at Q25 with fastp, clone calling with MiXCR) and kept in-frame beta chains. When rows share a CDR3 protein, they turn into one entry using the most common DNA and genes. The V and J calls were determined by TCRdb, not by the authors. The sample has 300,000 to 350,000 distinct CDR3 sequences on record, almost 4% of them singletons. Roughly a quarter of the sample comes from the top ten.

The germline V gene yields MGHRA for CDR1 and YSYEKL for CDR2. Spanning cysteine to phenylalanine, the CDR3 consists of 15 amino acids. Only CDR3 DNA is held: 45 bases, read in frame from base 1. For this chain, trimming is 0 bases at the V end and 8 bases at the J end, and the number of junction bases without a gene match is 6. What this sample's treatment or condition label stands for: live attenuated yellow fever vaccine strain. At each blood-draw timepoint, two biological replicates of bulk PBMCs were collected. PBMCs were isolated from peripheral blood using a standard Ficoll-Paque protocol. RNA was extracted with TriZol from bulk PBMCs, CD4 and CD8 fractions, and dextramer-positive and dextramer-negative fractions.

Recombination connected TRBV4-1 to TRBJ2-2, and 7 junctional nucleotides match TRBD2. The clonotype was recovered from a man in his late teens or twenties who received the YFV17D yellow fever vaccine. The specimen was PBMCs, collected 5 days after the yellow fever booster vaccination. The CDR3 reads CASSQERLAGGELFF. The DNA is as follows: TGCGCCAGCAGCCAAGAGCGACTAGCTGGAGGGGAGCTGTTTTTT.